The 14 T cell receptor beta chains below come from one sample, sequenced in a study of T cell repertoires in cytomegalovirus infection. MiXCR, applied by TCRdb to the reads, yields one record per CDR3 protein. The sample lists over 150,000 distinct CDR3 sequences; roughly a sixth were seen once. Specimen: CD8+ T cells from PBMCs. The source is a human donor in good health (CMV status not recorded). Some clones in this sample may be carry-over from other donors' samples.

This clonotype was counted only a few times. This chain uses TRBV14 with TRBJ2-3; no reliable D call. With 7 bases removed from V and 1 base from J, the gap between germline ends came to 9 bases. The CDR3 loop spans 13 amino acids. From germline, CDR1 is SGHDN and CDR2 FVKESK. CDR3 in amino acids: CASTRPGTDTQYF. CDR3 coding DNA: TGTGCCAGCACAAGGCCGGGCACAGATACGCAGTATTTT.

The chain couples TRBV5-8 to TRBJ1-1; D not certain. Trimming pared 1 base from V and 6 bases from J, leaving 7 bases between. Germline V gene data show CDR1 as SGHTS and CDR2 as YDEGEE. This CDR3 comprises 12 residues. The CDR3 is CASSLFSAEAFF. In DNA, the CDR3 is TGTGCCAGCAGCTTGTTCTCCGCTGAAGCTTTCTTT. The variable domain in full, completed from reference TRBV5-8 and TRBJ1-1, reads EAGVTQSPTHLIKTRGQQATLRCSPISGHTSVYWYQQALGLGLQFLLWYDEGEERNRGNFPPRFSGRQFPNYSSELNVNALELEDSALYLCASSLFSAEAFFGQGTRLTVV.

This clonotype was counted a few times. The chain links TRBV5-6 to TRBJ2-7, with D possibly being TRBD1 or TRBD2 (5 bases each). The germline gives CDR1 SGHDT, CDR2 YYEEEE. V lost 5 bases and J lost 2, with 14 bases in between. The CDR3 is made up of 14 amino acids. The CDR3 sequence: CASSTGTGTYEQYF. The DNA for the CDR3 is TGTGCCAGCAGTACCGGGACGGGCACCTACGAGCAGTACTTC.

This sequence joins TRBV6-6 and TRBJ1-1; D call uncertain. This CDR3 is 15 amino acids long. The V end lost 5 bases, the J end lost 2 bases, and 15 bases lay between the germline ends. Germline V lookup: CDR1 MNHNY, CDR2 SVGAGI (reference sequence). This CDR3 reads CASSNPPRANTEAFF. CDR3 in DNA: TGTGCCAGCAGTAACCCGCCCCGGGCAAACACTGAAGCTTTCTTT.

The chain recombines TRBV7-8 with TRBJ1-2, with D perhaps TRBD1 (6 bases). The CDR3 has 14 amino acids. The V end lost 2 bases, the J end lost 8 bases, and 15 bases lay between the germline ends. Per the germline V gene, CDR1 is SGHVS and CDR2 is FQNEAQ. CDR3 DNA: TGTGCCAGCAGCTTAAAGGGAGCTGACAGGGGCTACACCTTC. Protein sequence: CASSLKGADRGYTF.

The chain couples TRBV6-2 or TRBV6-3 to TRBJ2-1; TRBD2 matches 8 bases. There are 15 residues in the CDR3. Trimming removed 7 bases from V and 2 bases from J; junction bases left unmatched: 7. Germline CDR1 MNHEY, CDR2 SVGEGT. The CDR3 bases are TGTGCCAGCACCTTAGCGGGGATAACCTACAATGAGCAGTTCTTC. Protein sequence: CASTLAGITYNEQFF.

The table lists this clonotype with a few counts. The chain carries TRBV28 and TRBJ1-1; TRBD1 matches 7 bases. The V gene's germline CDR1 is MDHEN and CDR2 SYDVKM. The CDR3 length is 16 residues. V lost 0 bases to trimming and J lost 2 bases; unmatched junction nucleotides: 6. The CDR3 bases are TGTGCCAGCAGTTTATGGGGACAGAATGTTAACACTGAAGCTTTCTTT. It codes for CASSLWGQNVNTEAFF.

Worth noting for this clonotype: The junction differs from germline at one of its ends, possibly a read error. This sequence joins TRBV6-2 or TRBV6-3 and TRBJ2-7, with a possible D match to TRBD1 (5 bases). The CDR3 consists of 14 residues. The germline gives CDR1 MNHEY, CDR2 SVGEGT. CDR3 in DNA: TGTGCCAGCAGTTACAGGGGAAGGTCCTCCGAGCAGTACTTC. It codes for CASSYRGRSSEQYF.

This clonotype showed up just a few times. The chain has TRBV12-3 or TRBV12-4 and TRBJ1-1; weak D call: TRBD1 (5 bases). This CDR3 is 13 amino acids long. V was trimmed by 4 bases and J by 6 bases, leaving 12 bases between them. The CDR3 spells CASSSGTGPEAFF. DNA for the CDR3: TGTGCCAGCAGTTCGGGGACGGGCCCTGAAGCTTTCTTT.

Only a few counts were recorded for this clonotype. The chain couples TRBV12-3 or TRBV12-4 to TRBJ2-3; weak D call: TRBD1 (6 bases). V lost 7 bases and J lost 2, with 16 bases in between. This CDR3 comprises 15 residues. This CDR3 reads CASTLLAGVTDTQYF. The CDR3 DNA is TGTGCCAGCACACTTCTTGCAGGGGTCACAGATACGCAGTATTTT.

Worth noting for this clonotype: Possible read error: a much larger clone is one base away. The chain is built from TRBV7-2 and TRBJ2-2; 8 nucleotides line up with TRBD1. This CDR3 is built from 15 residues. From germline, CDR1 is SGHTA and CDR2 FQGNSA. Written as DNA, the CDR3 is TGTGCCAGCAGCGTGGGACAGGTGAACACCGGGGAGCTGCTTTTT. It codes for CASSVGQVNTGELLF.

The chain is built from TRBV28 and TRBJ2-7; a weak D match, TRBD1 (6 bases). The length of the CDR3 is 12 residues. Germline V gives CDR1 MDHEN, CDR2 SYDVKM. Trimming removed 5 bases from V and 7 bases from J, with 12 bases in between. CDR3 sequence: CASSVRGREQYF. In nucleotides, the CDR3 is TGTGCCAGCAGTGTCAGGGGCCGGGAGCAGTACTTC.

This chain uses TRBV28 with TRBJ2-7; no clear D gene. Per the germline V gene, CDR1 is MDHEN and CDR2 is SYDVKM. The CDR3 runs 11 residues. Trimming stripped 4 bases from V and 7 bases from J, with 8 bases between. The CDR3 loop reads CASSSTIEQYF. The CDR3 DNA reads TGTGCCAGCAGTTCCACGATTGAGCAGTACTTC.

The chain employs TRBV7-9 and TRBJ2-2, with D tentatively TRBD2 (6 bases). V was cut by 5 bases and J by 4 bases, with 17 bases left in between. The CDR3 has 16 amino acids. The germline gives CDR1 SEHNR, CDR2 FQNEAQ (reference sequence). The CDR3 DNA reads TGTGCCAGCAGCGCTGGAGGGGCCCGGTTCACCGGGGAGCTGTTTTTT. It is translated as CASSAGGARFTGELFF.